The clone carrying this T cell receptor (beta chain) was counted between two and nine times. This sample stems from a study of cytotoxic CD8 clonotypes in ibrutinib-treated CLL. The trim removed 5 bases at V and 4 bases at J, leaving 5 bases unmatched. The CDR3 is 13 amino acids. The germline V gene has CDR1 SGHRS and CDR2 YFSETQ. Generated by immunoSEQ multiplex PCR, the TCRdb table keeps only in-frame clones and is missing some. Here the sample spans around 140,000 clones, 65% to 85% being singletons. The chain has TRBV5-1 and TRBJ2-7; the match to TRBD1 covers 8 bases. This TCR derives from a human donor with chronic lymphocytic leukemia. The source was PBMCs, collected after 36 months of ibrutinib treatment. The CDR3 sequence: CASSSQGAYEQYF. In nucleotides, the CDR3 is TGCGCCAGCAGTTCCCAGGGGGCGTACGAGCAGTACTTC.